This passage covers 4 T cell receptor beta chains from one sample sequenced in a study of blood T cell repertoires in COVID-19. Assay used: immunoSEQ multiplex PCR; TCRdb lists only in-frame clones, some missing. This sample has roughly 140,000 clones, with about 90% found just once. The material sequenced was peripheral blood. The receptor set was obtained from a woman between 55 and 75 years old with active or convalescent COVID-19.

The genes are TRBV9 and TRBJ2-5; the match to TRBD2 covers 7 bases. This CDR3 is built from 13 residues. Germline lookup yields CDR1 SGDLS and CDR2 YYNGEE. V dropped 2 bases and J dropped 5; count of bases not matched to a gene: 3. The CDR3 DNA is TGTGCCAGCAGCGTGGACGGGAGGGAGACCCAGTACTTC. Its protein is CASSVDGRETQYF.

This clone was found a few times. The chain has TRBV11-3 and TRBJ1-5, with 9 bases aligning to TRBD1. The CDR3 covers 19 residues. V dropped 5 bases and J dropped 0; count of bases not matched to a gene: 14. Germline values: CDR1 SGHNT, CDR2 YENEEA. The CDR3 region has the DNA TGTGCCAGCAGCACACTCGGACAGGGGATTTTGAATAGCAATCAGCCCCAGCATTTT. Translated: CASSTLGQGILNSNQPQHF.

A remark on this clone: A junction end diverges from the germline sequence, so it may reflect a read error. The chain joins TRBV4-3 to TRBJ1-2, with 8 bases identical to TRBD1. The CDR3 is 13 residues long. Germline V CDR1 and CDR2: LGHNA, YSLEER. CDR3 amino acids: CASGQVQGGGYTF. CDR3 in DNA: TGCGCCAGCGGCCAGGTACAGGGGGGTGGCTACACCTTC.

The gene calls are TRBV6-5 and TRBJ1-1, with D perhaps TRBD1 (6 bases). Germline values: CDR1 MNHEY, CDR2 SVGAGI. Trimming left V 6 bases short and J 1 base short, with 15 bases between. This CDR3 has 15 residues. CDR3 nucleotide sequence: TGTGCCAGCAGCGACCTGGGACATCCGAACACTGAAGCTTTCTTT. Residues: CASSDLGHPNTEAFF.